This TCR beta chain emerged from a study of PD-1 blockade in classical Hodgkin lymphoma. Study-level information: Intravenous nivolumab at 3 mg/kg was given to patients every 2 weeks. Findings and limits, study-wide: Patients starting nivolumab under 1 year after ASCT were excluded. In CD4+ cells, TCR diversity went up significantly by C4D1, but in CD8+ cells it did not. Sources of repertoire differences remain undefined, possibly disease activity or prior therapy.

The V and J ends lost 8 bases and 8 bases respectively, with 15 bases between them. CDR1 is MNHNY and CDR2 is SVGAGI in the germline V gene (reference sequence). This CDR3 comprises 12 residues. Sequencing was performed with immunoSEQ multiplex PCR; in TCRdb, only in-frame clones are kept and a portion is missing. Found here are some 64,000 clones, 80% to 90% of them singletons; the top ten hold 15%. Relapses following autologous stem cell transplantation were seen in all patients, with brentuximab vedotin exposure varying. Regarding this clone: Its specificity is unknown.

This clonotype was obtained from a human donor with classical Hodgkin lymphoma. Sequencing was performed on peripheral blood mononuclear cells (PBMCs), taken at baseline. The genes are TRBV6-6 and TRBJ1-2, with a weak D call TRBD1 (5 bases). The CDR3 sequence is CASESHGGGYTF. CDR3 bases: TGTGCCAGCGAGTCACACGGGGGAGGCTACACCTTC.